This record covers a single T cell receptor beta chain. The antigen is undetermined. The sample originates from a study of siplizumab effects on memory and regulatory T cells. General study findings and limits: Apparently more diverse than memory cells, naive T cells also seemed major alloresponse contributors. Unstimulated subsets contained matches for only a minor fraction of alloreactive clones. With siplizumab, mappable alloreactive CD4+ clones averaged around 70% Treg-derived, versus about 29% in controls.

Assays captured 9.8 x 10^4 or so TCR templates per sample. The assay was immunoSEQ multiplex PCR, and TCRdb's table has in-frame clones only and misses some. Among 99,000 or so clones listed, about 94% were seen once. V lost 7 bases to trimming and J lost 6 bases, with 18 bases between them. The CDR3 length is 15 residues. CDR1 is SNHLY and CDR2 is FYNNEI in the germline V gene. The sample comprised non-Treg CD4+ T cells sorted from blood. The chain is built from TRBV2 and TRBJ2-2; a possible D gene is TRBD1 (5 bases). This sequence was found in a human donor in good health. The DNA of the CDR3 is TGTGCCAGCAACAACGACAGCTCCCGCCCCGGGGAGCTGTTTTTT. It codes for CASNNDSSRPGELFF.